The 20 T cell receptor beta chains below all came from one sample that was sequenced in a study of regulatory T cells in long-lasting Graves disease. Arm-PCR of CDR3 regions and iRepertoire HTBI primers were used to build TCR beta libraries. TCRdb reanalysed the multiplex PCR reads using MiXCR and keeps one entry per CDR3 protein. This table holds roughly 430,000 distinct CDR3 sequences, roughly 17% found once. Indicated time point: newly diagnosed GD, antithyroid drugs for less than 3 months. The TCR library used RNA extracted from PBMCs. These data were also filed under a second study, of T cells in Graves' hyperthyroidism and ophthalmopathy.

Sample: peripheral blood mononuclear cells (PBMCs), taken at new diagnosis, from a patient treated with antithyroid drugs. The source of these receptors is a woman in her 30s with Graves disease.

This clonotype occurred many times. The V and J genes are TRBV5-1 and TRBJ2-1, with unresolved D. Trimming left V 0 bases short and J 2 bases short, with 6 bases between. The CDR3 is made up of 14 amino acids. Per germline, CDR1 SGHRS and CDR2 YFSETQ. The CDR3 sequence: CASSLADPYNEQFF. In DNA, the CDR3 is TGCGCCAGCAGCTTGGCCGACCCCTACAATGAGCAGTTCTTC.

Ten or more counts support this clonotype. V usage is TRBV19 and J usage is TRBJ2-1; 10 nucleotides align to TRBD1. Germline CDR1 and CDR2: LNHDA and SQIVND (reference sequence). The CDR3 extends over 15 amino acids. The trim removed 5 bases at V and 9 bases at J, leaving 10 bases unmatched. Here the CDR3 DNA reads TGTGCCAGTAGTGTTAGGGACAGGGGAGACGGTGAGCAGTTCTTC. It translates to CASSVRDRGDGEQFF.

The chain recombines TRBV5-1 with TRBJ2-6; 10 bases fit TRBD1. The CDR3 sequence is 17 residues long. After removal of 6 bases from V and 2 bases from J, the junction contained 8 bases not matched to a gene. Germline V lookup: CDR1 SGHRS, CDR2 YFSETQ. CDR3 residues: CASTRDRGLPGANVLTF. The CDR3 nucleotides read TGCGCCAGCACCCGGGACAGGGGCCTTCCTGGGGCCAACGTCCTGACTTTC.

This clonotype has a handful of counts. V and J are TRBV12-5 and TRBJ1-2, with D uncertain. CDR1 is LGHNT, CDR2 FRNRAP, per germline. The V and J ends lost 6 bases and 4 bases respectively, with 15 bases between them. The CDR3 runs to 14 residues. For the CDR3, the DNA is TGTGCTAGTGGCCCCCCAGTCCCCGTCTATGGCTACACCTTC. This codes for CASGPPVPVYGYTF.

A few counts support this clonotype. A much more abundant neighbour one base away suggests this may be a read error. The chain recombines TRBV7-9 with TRBJ2-1; D not certain. The V end lost 2 bases, the J end lost 5 bases, and 4 bases lay between the germline ends. Germline V gives CDR1 SEHNR, CDR2 FQNEAQ (reference sequence). The CDR3 is 12 amino acids. CDR3 nucleotides: TGTGCCAGCAGCTTATGGCACAATGAGCAGTTCTTC. Residues: CASSLWHNEQFF.

The DNA for the CDR3 is TGTGCCAGCAGCTTCAGGGCCAGGGGCACCGGGGAGCTGTTTTTT. This sequence encodes CASSFRARGTGELFF. The chain carries TRBV7-3 and TRBJ2-2; D is perhaps TRBD1 (6 bases). The CDR3 covers 15 residues. V dropped 3 bases and J dropped 4 bases, with 12 bases sitting between them. Germline loops: CDR1 SGHTA, CDR2 FQGTGA.

This clonotype was seen only once. The V gene is TRBV5-1, the J gene TRBJ2-3; 7 positions match TRBD2. The CDR3 has 17 amino acids. Germline V gene lookup returns CDR1 SGHRS and CDR2 YFSETQ. The junction had 8 bases not matched to a gene; V was cut back by 0 bases and J by 1 base. In nucleotides, the CDR3 is TGCGCCAGCAGCTTGGAGGCTAGCGGTCGACGCACAGATACGCAGTATTTT. Translating it yields CASSLEASGRRTDTQYF.

This clonotype has ten or more counts. The rearrangement uses TRBV15 and TRBJ1-2, with D possibly TRBD1 on 5 matching bases. Deletions cut 3 bases from V and 4 bases from J, with 18 bases between. The CDR3 sequence is 16 residues long. Germline V gene lookup returns CDR1 LNHNV and CDR2 YYDKDF (reference sequence). The CDR3 region has the DNA TGTGCCACCAGCAGGGTACCGGGACGGACGTCCTATGGCTACACCTTC. Amino acids: CATSRVPGRTSYGYTF.

This clonotype was seen at least ten times. The V and J genes are TRBV6-5 and TRBJ2-5; 9 bases agree with TRBD1. The V gene's germline CDR1 is MNHEY and CDR2 SVGAGI. J was trimmed by 2 bases and V by 0 bases; bases with no gene match: 4. The CDR3 consists of 16 residues. The CDR3 DNA is TGTGCCAGCAGTTACTCTGCCGGGACAGGGCAAGAGACCCAGTACTTC. This sequence encodes CASSYSAGTGQETQYF.

This chain joins TRBV11-2 and TRBJ2-1; either TRBD1 or TRBD2 may fit D (5 bases each). Looked up from germline, CDR1 is SGHAT and CDR2 is FQNNGV. The CDR3 covers 14 residues. Trimming pared 4 bases from V and 9 bases from J, leaving 16 bases between. The CDR3 spells CASSSSSGGVEQFF. The CDR3, as DNA: TGTGCCAGCAGCTCCTCGAGTGGGGGTGTTGAGCAGTTCTTC. The full variable domain, with the rest looked up from reference TRBV11-2 and TRBJ2-1, is EAGVAQSPRYKIIEKRQSVAFWCNPISGHATLYWYQQILGQGPKLLIQFQNNGVVDDSQLPKDRFSAERLKGVDSTLKIQPAKLEDSAVYLCASSSSSGGVEQFFGPGTRLTVL.

This clonotype was counted many times. The chain carries TRBV5-1 and TRBJ2-3; the match to TRBD1 covers 10 bases. CDR3 length equals 16 residues. V gave up 2 bases and J gave up 6 bases; unmatched junction bases: 9. The germline gives CDR1 SGHRS, CDR2 YFSETQ. CDR3 bases: TGCGCCAGCAGCTTAGCACCGGGACAGGGGTATGATACGCAGTATTTT. Encoded protein: CASSLAPGQGYDTQYF.

This clonotype was detected many times. The J gene is TRBJ2-7, the V gene TRBV28; D is possibly TRBD1 or TRBD2 (5 bases each). Germline V gene sequence: CDR1 MDHEN, CDR2 SYDVKM. The CDR3 runs 16 residues. Trimming took off 7 bases at V and 4 bases at J, with 23 bases between the two ends. CDR3 protein: CASINHRDPQMYEQYF. For the CDR3, the DNA is TGTGCCAGCATTAATCATAGGGACCCTCAAATGTACGAGCAGTACTTC.

The table lists this clonotype with many counts. The V gene is TRBV12-3 or TRBV12-4, the J gene TRBJ1-1; tentatively, D is TRBD1 (5 bases). The CDR3 totals 15 residues. Trimming shortened V by 3 bases and J by 1 base, and 12 bases separated the two germline ends. The DNA of the CDR3 is TGTGCCAGCAGTTTCGGGGCTGCGGGGAACACTGAAGCTTTCTTT. Protein: CASSFGAAGNTEAFF.

This clonotype was detected many times. This sequence joins TRBV6-1 and TRBJ2-7, with D maybe TRBD2 (6 bases). The CDR3 totals 14 residues. Deletions cut 7 bases from V and 3 bases from J, with 16 bases between. Per germline, CDR1 MNHNS and CDR2 SASEGT. CDR3 nucleotide sequence: TGTGCCAGCATGATTGCGGAGCGGGTCTACGAGCAGTACTTC. The encoded protein is CASMIAERVYEQYF.

Notes on this clonotype: Given a much more abundant clone one base away, this may be a read error. The chain carries TRBV6-2 or TRBV6-3 and TRBJ2-5; 10 nucleotides agree with TRBD1. This CDR3 contains 17 residues. Germline V gene lookup returns CDR1 MNHEY and CDR2 SVGEGT. DNA of the CDR3: TGTGCCAGCAGATACTCGAGGGACAGGGGCATCCAAGAGACCCAGTACTTC. Translated: CASRYSRDRGIQETQYF.

This clonotype was detected only a few times. The J gene is TRBJ1-2, the V gene TRBV14; weak D call: TRBD1 (6 bases). V was clipped by 2 bases and J by 0 bases, with 16 bases between them. This CDR3 has 17 residues. Looked up from germline, CDR1 is SGHDN and CDR2 is FVKESK. The CDR3 reads CASSQMERDNPNYGYTF. CDR3 in DNA: TGTGCCAGCAGCCAAATGGAACGGGACAATCCTAACTATGGCTACACCTTC.

This clonotype was detected a few times. J is TRBJ2-5 and V is TRBV20-1, with 13 bases lining up with TRBD2. J lost 3 bases, V lost 3 bases, and 4 bases had no gene match. The CDR3 runs 15 residues. The germline gives CDR1 DFQATT, CDR2 SNEGSKA (reference sequence). The CDR3 DNA is TGCAGTGCTAGCACCGGGACTAGCGGGAAAGAGACCCAGTACTTC. Residues: CSASTGTSGKETQYF.

This clonotype was seen many times. The rearrangement links TRBV20-1 to TRBJ1-5, with D unclear. The CDR3 runs 13 residues. The germline CDR1 and CDR2 sequences are DFQATT and SNEGSKA (reference sequence). Trimming removed 1 base at V and 0 bases at J, with 4 bases between. CDR3 residues: CSARVLSNQPQHF. CDR3 bases: TGCAGTGCTAGAGTACTTAGCAATCAGCCCCAGCATTTT.

The chain carries TRBV6-1 and TRBJ1-3; 7 bases agree with TRBD1. Looked up from germline, CDR1 is MNHNS and CDR2 is SASEGT. V was clipped by 6 bases and J by 8 bases; unmatched bases: 7. This CDR3 has 13 residues. CDR3 residues: CASRTGLQDTIYF. CDR3 sequence (DNA): TGTGCCAGCAGGACAGGGCTCCAAGACACCATATATTTT.

In its sample, this clonotype was seen many times. This chain joins TRBV6-2 or TRBV6-3 and TRBJ2-3; 9 bases match TRBD2. Germline V CDR1 and CDR2: MNHEY, SVGEGT. The CDR3 sequence is 17 residues long. Losses at the gene ends were 6 bases for V and 2 bases for J; bases not matched to a gene: 12. The DNA for the CDR3 is TGTGCCAGCAGCTACCTGGGTAGCGGGAGTAACACAGATACGCAGTATTTT. As protein: CASSYLGSGSNTDTQYF.